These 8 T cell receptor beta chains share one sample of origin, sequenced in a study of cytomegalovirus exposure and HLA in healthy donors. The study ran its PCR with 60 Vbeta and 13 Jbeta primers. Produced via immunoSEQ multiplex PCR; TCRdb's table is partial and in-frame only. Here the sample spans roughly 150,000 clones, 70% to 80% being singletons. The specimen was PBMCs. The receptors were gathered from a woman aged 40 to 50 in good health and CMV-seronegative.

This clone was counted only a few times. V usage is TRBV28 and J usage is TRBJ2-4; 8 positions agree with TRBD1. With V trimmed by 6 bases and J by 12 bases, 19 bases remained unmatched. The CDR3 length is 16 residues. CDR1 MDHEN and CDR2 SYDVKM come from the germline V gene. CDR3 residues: CASSKKSWTGRHSQYF. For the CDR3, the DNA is TGTGCCAGCAGCAAAAAGAGTTGGACAGGGAGGCACAGTCAGTACTTC.

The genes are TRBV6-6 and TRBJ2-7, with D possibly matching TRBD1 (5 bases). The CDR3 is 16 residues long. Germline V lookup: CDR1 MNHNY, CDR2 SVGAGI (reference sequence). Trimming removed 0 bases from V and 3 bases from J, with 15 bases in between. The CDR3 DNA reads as TGTGCCAGCAGTTACTCCAGCAGGGCAACGAGCTACGAGCAGTACTTC. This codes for CASSYSSRATSYEQYF.

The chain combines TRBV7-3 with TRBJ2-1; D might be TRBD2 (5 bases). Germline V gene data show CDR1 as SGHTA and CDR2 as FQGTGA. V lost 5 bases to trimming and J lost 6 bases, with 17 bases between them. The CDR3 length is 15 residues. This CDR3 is CASSPSGRRGNEQFF. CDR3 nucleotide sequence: TGTGCCAGCAGCCCCAGCGGCCGGAGAGGCAATGAGCAGTTCTTC.

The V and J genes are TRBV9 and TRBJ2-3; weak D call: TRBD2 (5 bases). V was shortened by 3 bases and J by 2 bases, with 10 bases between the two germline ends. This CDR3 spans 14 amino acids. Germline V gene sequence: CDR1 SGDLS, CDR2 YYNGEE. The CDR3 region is CASSGEGITDTQYF. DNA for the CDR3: TGTGCCAGCAGCGGCGAGGGCATCACAGATACGCAGTATTTT. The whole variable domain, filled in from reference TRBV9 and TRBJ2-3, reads DSGVTQTPKHLITATGQRVTLRCSPRSGDLSVYWYQQSLDQGLQFLIQYYNGEERAKGNILERFSAQQFPDLHSELNLSSLELGDSALYFCASSGEGITDTQYFGPGTRLTVL.

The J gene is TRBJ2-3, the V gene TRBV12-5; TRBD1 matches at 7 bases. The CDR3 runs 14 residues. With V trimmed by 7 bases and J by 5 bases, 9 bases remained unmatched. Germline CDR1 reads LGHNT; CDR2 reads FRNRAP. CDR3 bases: TGTGCTAGTGCCAGACAGGGTCCCGGAGATACGCAGTATTTT. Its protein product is CASARQGPGDTQYF.

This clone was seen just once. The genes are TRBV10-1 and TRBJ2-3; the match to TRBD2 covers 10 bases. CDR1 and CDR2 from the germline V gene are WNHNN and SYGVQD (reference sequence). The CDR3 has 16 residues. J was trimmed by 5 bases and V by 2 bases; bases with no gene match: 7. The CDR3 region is CASSEISGGPRDTQYF. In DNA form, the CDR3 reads TGCGCCAGCAGTGAGATTAGCGGGGGGCCCAGAGATACGCAGTATTTT.

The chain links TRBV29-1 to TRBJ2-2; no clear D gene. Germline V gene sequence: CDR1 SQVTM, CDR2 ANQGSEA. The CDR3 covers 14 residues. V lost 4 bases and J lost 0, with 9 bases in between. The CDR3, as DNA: TGCAGCGTTGCGCAGAACGCGAACACCGGGGAGCTGTTTTTT. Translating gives CSVAQNANTGELFF.

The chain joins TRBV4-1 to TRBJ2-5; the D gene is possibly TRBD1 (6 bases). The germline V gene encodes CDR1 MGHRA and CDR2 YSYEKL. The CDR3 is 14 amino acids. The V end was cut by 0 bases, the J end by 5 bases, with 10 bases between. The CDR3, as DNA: TGCGCCAGCAGCCAAGAACAGGGTAGGGAGACCCAGTACTTC. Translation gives CASSQEQGRETQYF.